Here is one T cell receptor (beta chain) with its context. What it binds is not known. These data come from a study of cytomegalovirus exposure and HLA in healthy donors. Study results and caveats: High specificity and sensitivity for cytomegalovirus status were reported for the classifier.

The CDR3 loop spans 17 amino acids. Germline V gives CDR1 LNHDA, CDR2 SQIVND (reference sequence). V dropped 5 bases and J dropped 3; count of bases not matched to a gene: 11. This PCR relied on a set of 60 Vbeta primers and 13 Jbeta primers. Data came from immunoSEQ multiplex PCR; TCRdb stores just in-frame clones and leaves some out. Among under 200,000 clones listed, 70% to 90% were seen once. Although they were nominally healthy when sampled, donors likely had unrecorded immune exposures. The chain has TRBV19 and TRBJ1-5; TRBD1 matches at 9 bases. The TCR sequence derives from a man younger than 35 in good health and CMV-seropositive. Sequencing used PBMCs. CDR3 sequence (DNA): TGTGCCAGTAGTTTTAACAGGGGGCCCTATGACAATCAGCCCCAGCATTTT. This sequence encodes CASSFNRGPYDNQPQHF.